The 30 T cell receptor beta chains listed next were all sequenced from one sample in a study of blood T cell repertoires in COVID-19. The protocol was immunoSEQ multiplex PCR, while the TCRdb copy is restricted to in-frame clones and leaves out a portion. The profile covers some 130,000 clones, with roughly 89% appearing a single time and more than 3.5% taken by the ten largest. Sequencing was done on a sample of peripheral blood. These TCRs come from a man aged 55 to 70 with COVID-19, enrolled during active disease.

This sequence joins TRBV7-6 and TRBJ2-2; a weak D match, TRBD2 (7 bases). V lost 1 base to trimming and J lost 0 bases, with 9 bases between them. Germline V lookup: CDR1 SGHVS, CDR2 FNYEAQ. The CDR3 loop spans 16 amino acids. As DNA, the CDR3 is TGTGCCAGCAGCTTAGAAGGGGGGGCGAACACCGGGGAGCTGTTTTTT. It specifies CASSLEGGANTGELFF.

The chain uses TRBV10-3 and TRBJ1-2; 10 nucleotides match TRBD1. The trim removed 5 bases at V and 2 bases at J, leaving 2 bases unmatched. This CDR3 is built from 14 residues. Germline lookup yields CDR1 ENHRY and CDR2 SYGVKD. CDR3 nucleotides: TGTGCCATCAGTCCGGGACAGGGGAACTATGGCTACACCTTC. Translating it yields CAISPGQGNYGYTF.

With respect to this clone: Other nucleotide sequences from this sample produce the same CDR3. The V call is TRBV12-3 or TRBV12-4, the J call TRBJ1-5, with a tentative D call TRBD1 (6 bases). V was pared by 2 bases and J by 4 bases, with 6 bases between. The CDR3 has 13 amino acids. CDR3 sequence reads: CASSLRGNQPQHF. CDR3 bases: TGTGCCAGCAGTTTAAGGGGGAATCAGCCCCAGCATTTT.

This clone occurred once. The chain recombines TRBV4-1 with TRBJ1-6; no definite D call. V lost 1 base, J lost 4 bases, and 11 bases lay in between. Germline values: CDR1 MGHRA, CDR2 YSYEKL. This CDR3 has 16 amino acids. In nucleotides, the CDR3 is TGCGCCAGCAGCCAAGGAGACGGAGAGTATAATTCACCCCTCCACTTT. It encodes CASSQGDGEYNSPLHF.

Only one count was recorded for this clone. V gene TRBV28 combines with J gene TRBJ1-1; 8 nucleotides line up with TRBD1. The V gene end was trimmed by 0 bases and the J gene end by 7 bases; junction bases not matched to a gene: 4. There are 14 residues in the CDR3. Per germline, CDR1 MDHEN and CDR2 SYDVKM. CDR3 sequence: CASSLWAGGNEAFF. The CDR3 nucleotides are TGTGCCAGCAGTTTATGGGCAGGGGGCAATGAAGCTTTCTTT.

The chain recombines TRBV18 with TRBJ1-1; D uncertain. The length of the CDR3 is 15 residues. V lost 6 bases and J lost 3, with 17 bases in between. Germline CDR1 is KGHSH and CDR2 is LQKENI. The CDR3 DNA follows: TGTGCCAGCTCCCAAGACAAAACCCCTGACACTGAAGCTTTCTTT. Its translation is CASSQDKTPDTEAFF. The variable domain in full, completed from reference TRBV18 and TRBJ1-1, reads NAGVMQNPRHLVRRRGQEARLRCSPMKGHSHVYWYRQLPEEGLKFMVYLQKENIIDESGMPKERFSAEFPKEGPSILRIQQVVRGDSAAYFCASSQDKTPDTEAFFGQGTRLTVV.

The V call is TRBV18, the J call TRBJ2-2; 9 bases align to TRBD1. The V gene end was trimmed by 6 bases and the J gene end by 5 bases; junction bases not matched to a gene: 7. Germline values: CDR1 KGHSH, CDR2 LQKENI. This CDR3 region has 15 residues. The CDR3 is CASSPGQGGTGELFF. CDR3 sequence (DNA): TGTGCCAGCTCGCCGGGACAGGGTGGAACCGGGGAGCTGTTTTTT.

The genes are TRBV9 and TRBJ2-1; TRBD2 is a possible D gene (6 bases). This CDR3 has 17 amino acids. The V end was cut by 4 bases, the J end by 1 base, with 18 bases between. The V gene's germline CDR1 is SGDLS and CDR2 YYNGEE. DNA for the CDR3: TGTGCCAGCAGCTCCCCTAGCGTCGGATTTTCCTACAATGAGCAGTTCTTC. Translated, it gives CASSSPSVGFSYNEQFF. Drawing the rest from reference TRBV9 and TRBJ2-1, the complete variable domain is DSGVTQTPKHLITATGQRVTLRCSPRSGDLSVYWYQQSLDQGLQFLIQYYNGEERAKGNILERFSAQQFPDLHSELNLSSLELGDSALYFCASSSPSVGFSYNEQFFGPGTRLTVL.

The chain employs TRBV9 and TRBJ1-1, with D maybe TRBD1 (6 bases). V lost 0 bases, J lost 4 bases, and 16 bases lay in between. Germline assignment: CDR1 SGDLS and CDR2 YYNGEE. The length of the CDR3 is 16 residues. The chain's CDR3 is CASSVDYREVGTEAFF. In nucleotides, the CDR3 is TGTGCCAGCAGCGTAGACTACAGGGAAGTGGGCACTGAAGCTTTCTTT.

The CDR3 protein is CASSIGGTANTEAFF. CDR3 nucleotide sequence: TGTGCCAGTAGTATAGGTGGGACAGCTAACACTGAAGCTTTCTTT. J is TRBJ1-1 and V is TRBV19; 7 positions match TRBD1. V dropped 1 base and J dropped 2; count of bases not matched to a gene: 4. CDR1 and CDR2 (germline): LNHDA, SQIVND (reference sequence). The CDR3 consists of 15 residues.

This chain links TRBV18 with TRBJ1-1, with no clear D. V was pared by 3 bases and J by 0 bases, with 8 bases between. Germline V CDR1 and CDR2: KGHSH, LQKENI. This CDR3 has 14 amino acids. This CDR3 reads CASSPARVNTEAFF. The CDR3 bases are TGTGCCAGCTCACCCGCCCGGGTGAACACTGAAGCTTTCTTT.

The V gene is TRBV18, the J gene TRBJ2-3, with 7 bases fitting TRBD2. Per germline, CDR1 KGHSH and CDR2 LQKENI. This CDR3 is 15 amino acids long. J gave up 2 bases and V 1 base, and 3 bases lay outside the gene matches. The CDR3 loop is CASSPQGLLTDTQYF. In DNA form, the CDR3 reads TGTGCCAGCTCACCACAGGGACTACTCACAGATACGCAGTATTTT.

The chain carries TRBV19 and TRBJ2-7; 8 bases match TRBD1. Trimming cost V 9 bases and J 4 bases; bases outside gene matches: 11. The V gene's germline CDR1 is LNHDA and CDR2 SQIVND (reference sequence). The CDR3 has 14 amino acids. CDR3 amino acids: CASSRTGGQYEQYF. The CDR3 DNA sequence: TGTGCCAGCTCCCGTACAGGGGGTCAGTACGAGCAGTACTTC. The whole variable domain, remainder taken from reference TRBV19 and TRBJ2-7, is DGGITQSPKYLFRKEGQNVTLSCEQNLNHDAMYWYRQDPGQGLRLIYYSQIVNDFQKGDIAEGYSVSREKKESFPLTVTSAQKNPTAFYLCASSRTGGQYEQYFGPGTRLTVT.

The V and J genes are TRBV5-6 and TRBJ2-5; D gene uncertain. The CDR3 is made up of 16 amino acids. Germline values: CDR1 SGHDT, CDR2 YYEEEE. The V end lost 1 base, the J end lost 2 bases, and 15 bases lay between the germline ends. In nucleotides, the CDR3 is TGTGCCAGCAGCTTGCGTATTAGCCCCTCTCAAGAGACCCAGTACTTC. It encodes CASSLRISPSQETQYF.

The gene calls are TRBV6-5 and TRBJ1-5; 7 bases line up with TRBD1. After removal of 7 bases from V and 2 bases from J, the junction contained 5 bases not matched to a gene. Germline V lookup: CDR1 MNHEY, CDR2 SVGAGI. The CDR3 is 14 residues long. The CDR3 loop is CASKAGTGNQPQHF. CDR3 bases: TGTGCCAGCAAAGCCGGGACAGGCAATCAGCCCCAGCATTTT.

The count of this clone is one. The rearrangement joins TRBV7-8 to TRBJ1-1; D gene uncertain. The V gene lost 3 bases and the J gene lost 1 base, with 6 bases spanning the gap. The CDR3 has 13 amino acids. Germline V gives CDR1 SGHVS, CDR2 FQNEAQ. CDR3 nucleotides: TGTGCCAGCAGCTTTTCAGAGAACACTGAAGCTTTCTTT. Its protein product is CASSFSENTEAFF.

V gene TRBV11-2 combines with J gene TRBJ1-4; no clear D gene. Germline assignment: CDR1 SGHAT and CDR2 FQNNGV. Trimming removed 1 base from V and 5 bases from J, with 14 bases in between. CDR3 size: 16 residues. The CDR3 protein is CASSLGAGPGNEKLFF. Written as DNA, the CDR3 is TGTGCCAGCAGCTTAGGAGCCGGACCGGGGAATGAAAAACTGTTTTTT.

CDR3 sequence reads: CASSLVLAGGAETQYF. CDR3 coding DNA: TGTGCCAGCAGCTTAGTCCTAGCGGGGGGTGCAGAGACCCAGTACTTC. This chain connects TRBV7-2 to TRBJ2-5; 11 bases align to TRBD2. Germline CDR1 and CDR2: SGHTA and FQGNSA. This CDR3 has 16 residues. J gave up 4 bases and V 1 base, and 5 bases lay outside the gene matches.

This rearrangement joins TRBV7-8 to TRBJ1-2, with 7 nucleotides matching TRBD1. The length of the CDR3 is 15 residues. V lost 5 bases, J lost 5 bases, and 11 bases stayed unmatched. From germline, CDR1 is SGHVS and CDR2 FQNEAQ. CDR3 sequence: CASSLQGIPFYGYTF. The CDR3 bases are TGTGCCAGCAGCCTACAGGGGATCCCATTTTATGGCTACACCTTC. The whole variable domain, filled in from reference TRBV7-8 and TRBJ1-2, reads GAGVSQSPRYKVAKRGQDVALRCDPISGHVSLFWYQQALGQGPEFLTYFQNEAQLDKSGLPSDRFFAERPEGSVSTLKIQRTQQEDSAVYLCASSLQGIPFYGYTFGSGTRLTVV.

The chain combines TRBV2 with TRBJ1-4; weak D call: TRBD1 (5 bases). CDR3 size: 12 residues. Trimming cost V 4 bases and J 8 bases, with 8 bases left between them. Germline CDR1 reads SNHLY; CDR2 reads FYNNEI. The DNA for the CDR3 is TGTGCCAGCAGTGGGGAGGGGGAAAAACTGTTTTTT. Protein product: CASSGEGEKLFF.

The chain combines TRBV3-1 (or the pseudogene TRBV3-2) with TRBJ1-2, with TRBD1 identical over 7 bases. V was clipped by 0 bases and J by 5 bases; unmatched bases: 6. Germline loops: CDR1 LGHDT, CDR2 YNNKEL (reference sequence). The CDR3 runs 15 residues. DNA of the CDR3: TGTGCCAGCAGCCAAGAATCTGGCAGGGGGTATGGCTACACCTTC. It is translated as CASSQESGRGYGYTF.

This chain connects TRBV9 to TRBJ1-1; 9 bases map to TRBD1. The CDR3 length is 16 residues. The junction had 4 bases not matched to a gene; V was cut back by 0 bases and J by 1 base. Germline CDR1 SGDLS, CDR2 YYNGEE. The CDR3: CASSVGLQGANTEAFF. The CDR3 DNA reads as TGTGCCAGCAGCGTAGGCCTACAGGGGGCGAACACTGAAGCTTTCTTT.

The chain joins TRBV5-1 to TRBJ2-3; D remains unclear. The CDR3 consists of 14 residues. Germline V gives CDR1 SGHRS, CDR2 YFSETQ. V lost 1 base, J lost 0 bases, and 6 bases lay in between. CDR3 nucleotide sequence: TGCGCCAGCAGCTTGAGAGCTAGCACAGATACGCAGTATTTT. Its protein is CASSLRASTDTQYF.

This rearrangement joins TRBV6-5 to TRBJ2-1; weak D call: TRBD1 (5 bases). Trimming took 7 bases from V and 4 from J, leaving 17 bases between them. CDR3 length equals 15 residues. The germline gives CDR1 MNHEY, CDR2 SVGAGI. CDR3 protein: CASTSPDSFYNEQFF. CDR3 coding DNA: TGTGCCAGCACGTCGCCCGACAGTTTTTACAATGAGCAGTTCTTC.

This chain joins TRBV5-1 and TRBJ1-1; the D is unclear. This CDR3 has 14 amino acids. The V gene lost 0 bases and the J gene lost 2 bases, with 8 bases spanning the gap. In germline, CDR1 is SGHRS, CDR2 YFSETQ. This CDR3 is CASSLDAGNTEAFF. CDR3 nucleotides: TGCGCCAGCAGCTTGGATGCGGGTAACACTGAAGCTTTCTTT.

The chain has TRBV4-3 and TRBJ1-2; D unclear. Germline V gene data show CDR1 as LGHNA and CDR2 as YSLEER. V lost 0 bases, J lost 0 bases, and 8 bases lay in between. The CDR3 has 15 amino acids. CDR3 in amino acids: CASSQEWTANYGYTF. The CDR3 coding sequence is TGCGCCAGCAGCCAAGAGTGGACTGCTAACTATGGCTACACCTTC.

This clone was seen only once. The chain couples TRBV19 to TRBJ1-5; no firm D call. Trimming stripped 1 base from V and 0 bases from J, with 13 bases between. CDR1 is LNHDA, CDR2 SQIVND, per germline (reference sequence). This CDR3 region has 17 residues. CDR3 sequence: CASSIVGQTYSNQPQHF. CDR3 sequence (DNA): TGTGCCAGTAGTATAGTCGGCCAGACTTATAGCAATCAGCCCCAGCATTTT.

The chain uses TRBV28 and TRBJ1-2; unclear D gene. CDR3 length: 13 residues. Trimming left V 3 bases short and J 1 base short, with 6 bases between. Germline V gene lookup returns CDR1 MDHEN and CDR2 SYDVKM. CDR3 protein: CASSLRHNYGYTF. CDR3 DNA sequence: TGTGCCAGCAGTTTGCGGCATAACTATGGCTACACCTTC.

This chain joins TRBV6-2 or TRBV6-3 and TRBJ2-4; D perhaps matches TRBD1 (5 bases). The CDR3 sequence is 13 residues long. CDR1 is MNHEY, CDR2 SVGEGT, per germline. With 0 bases removed from V and 10 bases from J, the gap between germline ends came to 10 bases. The CDR3 here is CASSYSRGSIQYF. The CDR3, as DNA: TGTGCCAGCAGTTACTCAAGGGGAAGTATTCAGTACTTC.

The genes are TRBV7-8 and TRBJ1-5, with TRBD1 identical over 10 bases. Germline CDR1 is SGHVS and CDR2 is FQNEAQ. After removal of 3 bases from V and 1 base from J, the junction contained 9 bases not matched to a gene. The CDR3 consists of 18 residues. The CDR3 here is CASSFETGGPISNQPQHF. The CDR3 DNA follows: TGTGCCAGCAGCTTTGAGACAGGGGGCCCAATAAGCAATCAGCCCCAGCATTTT.